This TCR beta chain was obtained from a study of metastatic and nonmetastatic thyroid tumors. TCRdb re-called the PCR reads via MiXCR. Here the sample spans 53,000 or so clones, approximately 22% being singletons. This CDR3 is built from 17 residues. J lost 0 bases, V lost 3 bases, and 9 bases had no gene match. The germline V gene encodes CDR1 DFQATT and CDR2 SNEGSKA (reference sequence). The table lists this clone with many counts. No patient had received any treatment before thyroid surgery. Sequenced material: blood. The source is a female donor with papillary thyroid cancer or a benign thyroid nodule (not recorded which). Some clones in this sample may be carry-over from other donors' samples. This chain connects TRBV20-1 to TRBJ2-5; the match to TRBD2 covers 11 bases. Here the CDR3 reads CSARILAGGFHQETQYF. The CDR3 DNA reads TGCAGTGCTAGGATCCTAGCGGGAGGCTTCCACCAAGAGACCCAGTACTTC.